The clone carrying this TCR beta chain has more than one count but fewer than ten. What it binds is not known. V was trimmed by 1 base and J by 2 bases, leaving 9 bases between them. Germline lookup yields CDR1 SGHVS and CDR2 FNYEAQ. The CDR3 is 14 amino acids. TCRdb redid the calling of the 5' RACE reads with MiXCR, one entry per CDR3 protein. The table lists some 240,000 distinct CDR3 sequences, 18% of them singletons, with around 32% in the top ten. The data stem from a study of CD8 T cells in ankylosing spondylitis. The study's findings and limits: One TCR beta motif, made up of fewer than 10 highly homologous variants, appeared characteristic of ankylosing spondylitis blood.

The clonotype originates from a male donor with ankylosing spondylitis or in good health (not recorded which). The gene calls are TRBV7-6 and TRBJ2-7; either TRBD1 or TRBD2 may supply D (5 bases each). What was sequenced was blood, either unsorted or a sorted T cell fraction (not recorded which). DNA of the CDR3: TGTGCCAGCAGCTTAGGGGACGACCCCTACGAGCAGTACTTC. Protein product: CASSLGDDPYEQYF.